One T cell receptor beta chain is described in this entry. This sample was included in a study of blood T cell repertoires in COVID-19. Overall study: Both acute and convalescent COVID-19 samples were obtained from the United States, Italy and Spain. From T cells, B-cell-depleted T cells, or PBMCs came the material, which was cDNA or gDNA.

Germline assignment: CDR1 ENHRY and CDR2 SYGVKD. Trimming took off 0 bases at V and 4 bases at J, with 20 bases between the two ends. The CDR3 spans 18 residues. Under the authors' procedure: The assay estimated nucleated cells by amplifying reference gene primers. Sequencing used immunoSEQ multiplex PCR; TCRdb keeps in-frame clones, though not all of them. V and J calls plus clone size are reproduced from that table; the DNA served to infer D and trimming. The table shows roughly 250,000 clones, with 75% to 85% occurring only once. The chain links TRBV10-3 to TRBJ2-3; TRBD2 might be the D (6 bases). The source is a woman aged 55-75 years with active or convalescent COVID-19. Sample: peripheral blood. CDR3 region: CAISESGGAVGPPDTQYF. CDR3 in DNA: TGTGCCATCAGTGAGTCAGGAGGGGCCGTTGGACCTCCAGATACGCAGTATTTT.